What follows describes a single TCR beta chain. The target of this receptor is not known. No clone much larger than this one lies a single base away; base qualities are absent. The data stem from a study of T-cell reconstitution after alpha-beta-depleted transplantation in children (dated by TCRdb to 2016 to 2017). With regard to the full study: T-cell immune reconstitution after TCRalphabeta/CD19-depleted allogeneic hematopoietic cell transplantation in children was quantitatively tracked in the study by means of TCR repertoire profiling.

What the work shows at the level of the full study, not this receptor alone: Hyperexpanded clone frequencies declined over subsequent months; after one year, T-cell counts and TCRbeta diversity were mostly attributed to newly produced T cells. In some patients, the high TCRbeta diversity seen at day 60 was put down to recipient T cells and intrathymic progenitors that had survived conditioning. About two months after transplant, the apparently early recovery of alphabetaT-cell counts reportedly depended on just several hundred clones that had expanded rapidly and came from non-depleted graft cells.

Libraries were made using PCR. Sequencing used an Illumina HiSeq 2500. TCR library preparation used molecular barcoding, with unique molecular identifiers applied to normalize quantification of the TCRbeta repertoire. TCRdb reanalyzed the raw reads on its own, using fastp at Q25 for trimming and MiXCR for clone calling, and kept in-frame beta chains. Each record represents a unique CDR3 protein, reported with the most common genes and DNA among its rows. The sample includes about 440,000 distinct CDR3 sequences, with 43% observed a single time. The top ten clones comprise 25% to 30% of the sample. This specimen's treatment or condition label, interpreted: allogeneic hematopoietic cell transplantation with graft depleted of TCRalphabeta T cells and CD19 B cells. The children who served as transplant recipients had been given grafts of TCRalphabeta/CD19-depleted allogeneic hematopoietic cells. The CDR3 holds 14 amino acids from the cysteine to the phenylalanine. Only the CDR3 region is kept as DNA, spanning 42 bases read in frame from base 1. CDR1 and CDR2, per the germline V gene (reference sequence), are SEHNR and FQNEAQ. V was cut back by 4 bases and J by 2 bases, leaving a gap of 9 bases between them.

This clonotype originated in a girl aged 2-10 years with aplastic anemia, due to receive a stem cell transplant. Sequencing was performed on PBMCs, taken before TCRalphabeta/CD19-depleted stem cell transplant. This receptor chain uses TRBV7-9 and TRBJ2-1, with the D gene uncertain. For the CDR3, the sequence is CASSSGPPYNEQFF. The sequenced DNA: TGTGCCAGCAGCTCCGGACCTCCCTACAATGAGCAGTTCTTC.